These 21 T cell receptor beta chains share one sample of origin, sequenced in a study of CD8 T cells in Susac syndrome. RNA, at roughly 0.45 to 1 ug, was reverse transcribed with random hexamers. TCRdb reprocessed the immunoSEQ multiplex PCR reads via MiXCR and lists one record per CDR3 protein. The sample consists of 100,000 to 150,000 distinct CDR3 sequences, roughly 93% of them appearing once. The sequencing sample was made of CD8+ T cells from PBMCs. The receptors were gathered from a human donor with multiple sclerosis.

This clonotype was picked up a small number of times. This chain joins TRBV15 and TRBJ2-7; the D is unclear. Trimming took 0 bases from V and 4 from J, leaving 10 bases between them. CDR1 is LNHNV, CDR2 YYDKDF, per germline (reference sequence). The length of the CDR3 is 14 residues. CDR3 loop: CATSRDLGQYEQYF. CDR3 DNA sequence: TGTGCCACCAGCAGAGATCTGGGCCAGTACGAGCAGTACTTC.

The V call is TRBV7-9, the J call TRBJ2-7, with 9 bases matching TRBD1. The germline V gene has CDR1 SEHNR and CDR2 FQNEAQ (reference sequence). The CDR3 sequence is 14 residues long. J lost 4 bases, V lost 5 bases, and 6 bases had no gene match. As DNA, the CDR3 is TGTGCCAGCAGCCGCCCGGGACAGGGATACGAGCAGTACTTC. Protein: CASSRPGQGYEQYF.

V usage is TRBV29-1 and J usage is TRBJ1-1, with D maybe TRBD1 (6 bases). CDR1 is SQVTM, CDR2 ANQGSEA, per germline. CDR3 length equals 15 residues. V was clipped by 6 bases and J by 1 base, with 18 bases between them. CDR3 region: CSVGGLEGTNTEAFF. DNA for the CDR3: TGCAGCGTAGGGGGATTGGAGGGAACGAACACTGAAGCTTTCTTT.

This chain joins TRBV4-1 and TRBJ2-3; 11 bases line up with TRBD2. The germline V gene has CDR1 MGHRA and CDR2 YSYEKL. The V gene end was trimmed by 0 bases and the J gene end by 14 bases; junction bases not matched to a gene: 10. There are 15 residues in the CDR3. CDR3: CASSQDDSSGRAWYF. CDR3 sequence (DNA): TGCGCCAGCAGCCAAGATGATAGTAGCGGGAGGGCCTGGTATTTT.

This chain links TRBV12-3 or TRBV12-4 with TRBJ1-6; D gene ambiguous. There are 13 residues in the CDR3. The V gene lost 3 bases and the J gene lost 7 bases, with 7 bases spanning the gap. CDR3 nucleotide sequence: TGTGCCAGCAGTTTCTGGGGAAATTCACCCCTCCACTTT. It specifies CASSFWGNSPLHF.

This clonotype was recorded once. The genes are TRBV7-9 and TRBJ1-1; D gene unclear. Germline-derived CDR1 and CDR2 are SEHNR and FQNEAQ (reference sequence). The CDR3 sequence is 14 residues long. Trimming stripped 1 base from V and 3 bases from J, with 9 bases between. The CDR3 DNA follows: TGTGCCAGCAGCTTAGGTCCGATGGACACTGAAGCTTTCTTT. Protein product: CASSLGPMDTEAFF.

The V call is TRBV27, the J call TRBJ1-4; D remains unclear. From germline, CDR1 is MNHEY and CDR2 SMNVEV (reference sequence). This CDR3 has 15 residues. V lost 3 bases and J lost 2, with 10 bases in between. The CDR3 nucleotides read TGTGCCAGCAGTTTGTGGTTGGGGACTAATGAAAAACTGTTTTTT. Its protein product is CASSLWLGTNEKLFF.

This sequence joins TRBV9 and TRBJ2-2; no definite D call. This CDR3 spans 12 amino acids. Trimming cost V 0 bases and J 6 bases, with 3 bases left between them. Germline-derived CDR1 and CDR2 are SGDLS and YYNGEE. CDR3 bases: TGTGCCAGCAGCGTAGGCCCCGGGGAGCTGTTTTTT. This sequence encodes CASSVGPGELFF.

V usage is TRBV27 and J usage is TRBJ2-5; TRBD2 matches at 14 bases. CDR1 is MNHEY and CDR2 is SMNVEV in the germline V gene (reference sequence). The CDR3 length is 15 residues. After removal of 6 bases from V and 5 bases from J, the junction contained 5 bases not matched to a gene. The CDR3 spells CASSQGTSGSETQYF. CDR3 nucleotides: TGTGCCAGCAGCCAGGGGACTAGCGGGAGTGAGACCCAGTACTTC.

The chain combines TRBV6-5 with TRBJ2-2, with a tentative D call TRBD2 (6 bases). The CDR3 length is 13 residues. V was pared by 3 bases and J by 7 bases, with 9 bases between. Per the germline V gene, CDR1 is MNHEY and CDR2 is SVGAGI. This CDR3 reads CASSYRGNGELFF. The CDR3 nucleotides read TGTGCCAGCAGTTATCGGGGGAACGGGGAGCTGTTTTTT.

The V and J genes are TRBV27 and TRBJ2-7; 7 nucleotides align to TRBD2. Germline CDR1 reads MNHEY; CDR2 reads SMNVEV (reference sequence). This CDR3 has 13 amino acids. V dropped 2 bases and J dropped 4; count of bases not matched to a gene: 2. As DNA, the CDR3 is TGTGCCAGCAGTTTAGGCGGGGGTTACGAGCAGTACTTC. It translates to CASSLGGGYEQYF.

CDR3 bases: TGCGCCAGCAGCCGCACAGGGCCCACCGGGGAGCTGTTTTTT. This codes for CASSRTGPTGELFF. This sequence joins TRBV5-1 and TRBJ2-2; D might be TRBD1 (6 bases). The CDR3 loop spans 14 amino acids. Germline CDR1 SGHRS, CDR2 YFSETQ. Between the trimmed V and J ends, which lost 4 bases and 4 bases, there was a span of 11 bases.

J is TRBJ2-5 and V is TRBV19, with TRBD2 matching over 9 bases. From germline, CDR1 is LNHDA and CDR2 SQIVND (reference sequence). The CDR3 length is 17 residues. The ends lost 5 bases at V and 0 bases at J; junction bases unmatched: 10. The CDR3 DNA sequence: TGTGCCAGTAGTCCAAGAAGGCTAGCGGGGTACCAAGAGACCCAGTACTTC. Translation: CASSPRRLAGYQETQYF.

This chain connects TRBV28 to TRBJ2-7; TRBD1 matches 7 bases. CDR1 is MDHEN, CDR2 SYDVKM, per germline. CDR3 length: 14 residues. Trimming at V came to 5 bases and at J to 3 bases, leaving 7 bases not matched to a gene. The CDR3 loop is CASSPDRELYEQYF. CDR3 sequence (DNA): TGTGCCAGCAGTCCCGACAGGGAGCTCTACGAGCAGTACTTC. The full variable domain, its missing parts supplied by reference TRBV28 and TRBJ2-7, is DVKVTQSSRYLVKRTGEKVFLECVQDMDHENMFWYRQDPGLGLRLIYFSYDVKMKEKGDIPEGYSVSREKKERFSLILESASTNQTSMYLCASSPDRELYEQYFGPGTRLTVT.

V gene TRBV11-2 combines with J gene TRBJ2-7; TRBD1 is a possible D gene (6 bases). The V gene lost 5 bases and the J gene lost 7 bases, with 15 bases spanning the gap. The CDR3 contains 13 residues. Germline CDR1 SGHAT, CDR2 FQNNGV. CDR3 in amino acids: CASSPGTGWEQYF. CDR3 nucleotides: TGTGCCAGCAGCCCGGGAACAGGGTGGGAGCAGTACTTC.

V is TRBV6-1 and J is TRBJ2-2; 11 bases are shared with TRBD1. The CDR3 totals 16 residues. The V and J ends lost 5 bases and 6 bases, in that order; junction bases with no gene match: 8. CDR1 is MNHNS, CDR2 SASEGT, per germline. The CDR3: CASSLLDRGRAGELFF. The CDR3 region has the DNA TGTGCCAGCAGTCTTCTGGACAGGGGGCGGGCCGGGGAGCTGTTTTTT.

This rearrangement joins TRBV27 to TRBJ2-1, with a possible D match to TRBD2 (6 bases). This CDR3 is 15 amino acids long. Germline V gene data show CDR1 as MNHEY and CDR2 as SMNVEV (reference sequence). V was trimmed by 3 bases and J by 9 bases, leaving 18 bases between them. CDR3 residues: CASSFGAGGFSEQFF. DNA of the CDR3: TGTGCCAGCAGTTTCGGCGCTGGGGGGTTCTCTGAGCAGTTCTTC.

The rearrangement links TRBV27 to TRBJ2-1; TRBD2 matches at 14 bases. The germline V gene has CDR1 MNHEY and CDR2 SMNVEV (reference sequence). The CDR3 totals 16 residues. V gave up 2 bases and J gave up 7 bases; unmatched junction bases: 4. The CDR3 DNA reads as TGTGCCAGCAGTTTAGGGACTAGCGGGAGAAGGAATGAGCAGTTCTTC. It is translated as CASSLGTSGRRNEQFF.

The CDR3 region is CATSDRGHTEAFF. CDR3 bases: TGTGCCACCAGCGACAGGGGTCACACTGAAGCTTTCTTT. The chain uses TRBV24-1 and TRBJ1-1; TRBD1 aligns across 8 bases. Trimming at V came to 7 bases and at J to 3 bases, leaving 3 bases not matched to a gene. Germline CDR1 is KGHDR and CDR2 is SFDVKD. The CDR3 covers 13 residues.

CDR3 loop: CASSFRGRYNEQFF. Here the CDR3 DNA reads TGTGCCAGCAGTTTTAGGGGGCGGTACAATGAGCAGTTCTTC. The chain uses TRBV27 and TRBJ2-1, with 7 bases lining up with TRBD1. In germline, CDR1 is MNHEY, CDR2 SMNVEV (reference sequence). CDR3 length: 14 residues. Trimming took 3 bases from V and 4 from J; bases not matched to a gene: 3.

This chain connects TRBV27 to TRBJ1-1; possibly TRBD1 for D (6 bases). The V end lost 3 bases, the J end lost 2 bases, and 10 bases lay between the germline ends. The CDR3 loop spans 14 amino acids. Looked up from germline, CDR1 is MNHEY and CDR2 is SMNVEV (reference sequence). The CDR3 nucleotides read TGTGCCAGCAGTTTGGCAGGGGCCAACACTGAAGCTTTCTTT. Its translation: CASSLAGANTEAFF.